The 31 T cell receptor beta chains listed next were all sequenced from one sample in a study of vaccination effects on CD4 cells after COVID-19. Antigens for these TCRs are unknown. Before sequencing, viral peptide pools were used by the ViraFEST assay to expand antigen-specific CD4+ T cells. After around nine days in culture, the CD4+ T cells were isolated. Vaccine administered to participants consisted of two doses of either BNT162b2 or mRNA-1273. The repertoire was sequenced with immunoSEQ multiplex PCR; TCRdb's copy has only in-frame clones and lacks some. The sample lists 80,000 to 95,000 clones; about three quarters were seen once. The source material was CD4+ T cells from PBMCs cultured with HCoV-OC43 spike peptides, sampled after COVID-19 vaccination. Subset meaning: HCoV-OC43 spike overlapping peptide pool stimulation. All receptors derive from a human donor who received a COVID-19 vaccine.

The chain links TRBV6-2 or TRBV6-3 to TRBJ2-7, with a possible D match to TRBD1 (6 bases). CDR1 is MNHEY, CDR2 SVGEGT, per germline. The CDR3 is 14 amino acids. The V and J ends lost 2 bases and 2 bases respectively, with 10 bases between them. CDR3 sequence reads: CASSYPDSTYEQYV. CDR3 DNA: TGTGCCAGCAGTTACCCGGACAGCACCTACGAGCAGTACGTC.

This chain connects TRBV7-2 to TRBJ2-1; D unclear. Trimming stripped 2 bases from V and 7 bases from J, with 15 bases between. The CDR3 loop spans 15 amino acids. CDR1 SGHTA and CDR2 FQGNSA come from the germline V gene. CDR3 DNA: TGTGCCAGCAGCTTAATGTCCCGCGGTGGGAATGAGCAGTTCTTC. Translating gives CASSLMSRGGNEQFF.

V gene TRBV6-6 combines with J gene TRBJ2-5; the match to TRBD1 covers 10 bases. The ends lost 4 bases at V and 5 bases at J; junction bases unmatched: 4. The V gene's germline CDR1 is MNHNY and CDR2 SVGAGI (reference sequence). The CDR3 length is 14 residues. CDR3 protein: CASSLTGGWETQYF. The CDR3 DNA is TGTGCCAGCAGTTTGACAGGGGGCTGGGAGACCCAGTACTTC.

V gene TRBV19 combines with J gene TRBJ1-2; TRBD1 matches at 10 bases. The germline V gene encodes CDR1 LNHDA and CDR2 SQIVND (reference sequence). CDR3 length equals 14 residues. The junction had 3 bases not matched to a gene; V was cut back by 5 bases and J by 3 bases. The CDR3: CASSWTGGYYGYTF. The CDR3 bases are TGTGCCAGTAGTTGGACAGGGGGATACTATGGCTACACCTTC.

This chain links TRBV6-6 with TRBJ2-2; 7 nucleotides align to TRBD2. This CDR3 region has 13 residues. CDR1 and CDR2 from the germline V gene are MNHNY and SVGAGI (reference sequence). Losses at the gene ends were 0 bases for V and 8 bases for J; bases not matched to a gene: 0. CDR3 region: CASSYSGRGELFF. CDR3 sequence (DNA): TGTGCCAGCAGTTACTCCGGGAGGGGGGAGCTGTTTTTT.

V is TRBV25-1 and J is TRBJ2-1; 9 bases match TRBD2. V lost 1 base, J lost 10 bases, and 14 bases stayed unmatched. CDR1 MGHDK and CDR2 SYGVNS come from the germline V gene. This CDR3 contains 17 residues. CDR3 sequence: CASSEFNFAGGPGEQFF. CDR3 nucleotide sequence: TGTGCCAGCAGTGAATTTAACTTTGCGGGGGGGCCGGGGGAGCAGTTCTTC.

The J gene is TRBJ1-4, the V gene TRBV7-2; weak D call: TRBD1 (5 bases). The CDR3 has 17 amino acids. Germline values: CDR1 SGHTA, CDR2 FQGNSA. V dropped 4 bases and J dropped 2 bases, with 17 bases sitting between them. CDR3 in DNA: TGTGCCAGCAGCTACCGGGGGGGAAGATCGACTAATGAAAAACTGTTTTTT. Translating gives CASSYRGGRSTNEKLFF.

The CDR3, as DNA: TGTGCCAGCAGCAAAGCACCCATTTGTCAGTACTCCCTGCATGGCTACACCTTC. The encoded protein is CASSKAPICQYSLHGYTF. The chain employs TRBV21-1 and TRBJ1-2. TRBV21-1 is labeled a pseudogene. The CDR3 runs 18 residues.

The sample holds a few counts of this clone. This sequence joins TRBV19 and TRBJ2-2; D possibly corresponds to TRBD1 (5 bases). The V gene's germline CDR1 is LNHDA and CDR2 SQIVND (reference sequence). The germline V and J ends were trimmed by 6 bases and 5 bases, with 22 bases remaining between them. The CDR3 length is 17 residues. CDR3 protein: CASSFNGAPRWTGELFF. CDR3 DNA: TGTGCCAGTAGCTTTAATGGGGCTCCAAGGTGGACCGGGGAGCTGTTTTTT.

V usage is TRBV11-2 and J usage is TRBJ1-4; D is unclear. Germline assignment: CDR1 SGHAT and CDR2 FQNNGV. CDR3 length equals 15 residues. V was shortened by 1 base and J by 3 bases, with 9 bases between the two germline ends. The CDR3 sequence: CASSLVGIANEKLFF. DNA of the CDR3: TGTGCCAGCAGCTTAGTAGGCATCGCTAATGAAAAACTGTTTTTT.

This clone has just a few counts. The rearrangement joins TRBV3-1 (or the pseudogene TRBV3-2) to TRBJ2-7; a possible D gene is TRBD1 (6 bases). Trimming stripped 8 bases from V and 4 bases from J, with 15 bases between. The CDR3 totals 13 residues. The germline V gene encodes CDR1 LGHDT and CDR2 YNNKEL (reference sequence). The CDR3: CASRLYTGYEQYV. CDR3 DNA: TGTGCCAGCCGGCTATACACAGGGTACGAGCAGTACGTC.

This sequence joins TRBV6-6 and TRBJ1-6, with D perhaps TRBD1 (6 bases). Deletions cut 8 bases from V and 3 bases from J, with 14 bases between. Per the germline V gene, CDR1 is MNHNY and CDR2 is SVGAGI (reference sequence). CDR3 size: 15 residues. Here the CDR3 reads CASLGGAFYNSPLHF. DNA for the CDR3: TGTGCCAGCCTGGGGGGGGCCTTCTATAATTCACCCCTCCACTTT.

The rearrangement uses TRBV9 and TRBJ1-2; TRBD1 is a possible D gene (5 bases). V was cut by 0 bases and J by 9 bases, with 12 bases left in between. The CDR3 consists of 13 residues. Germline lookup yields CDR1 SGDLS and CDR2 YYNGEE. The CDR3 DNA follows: TGTGCCAGCAGCGTAGGGGGGACTGGACGCTACACCTTC. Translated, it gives CASSVGGTGRYTF.

The CDR3 reads CASSGGDSYTDTQYF. CDR3 DNA: TGCGCCAGCAGCGGGGGGGACAGCTACACAGATACGCAGTATTTT. The chain carries TRBV5-1 and TRBJ2-3, with D perhaps being TRBD1 or TRBD2 (7 bases each). With 4 bases removed from V and 2 bases from J, the gap between germline ends came to 14 bases. CDR1 and CDR2 from the germline V gene are SGHRS and YFSETQ. This CDR3 contains 15 residues.

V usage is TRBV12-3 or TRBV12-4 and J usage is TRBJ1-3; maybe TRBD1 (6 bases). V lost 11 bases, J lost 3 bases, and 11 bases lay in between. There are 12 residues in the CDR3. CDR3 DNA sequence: TGTGCCGGGGGCAGGGATGGAAACACCATATATTTT. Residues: CAGGRDGNTIYF.

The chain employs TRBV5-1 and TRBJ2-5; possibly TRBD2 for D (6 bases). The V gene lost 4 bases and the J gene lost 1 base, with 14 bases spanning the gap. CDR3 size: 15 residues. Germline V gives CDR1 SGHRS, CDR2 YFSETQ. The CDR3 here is CASSNAGTLQETQYF. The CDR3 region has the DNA TGCGCCAGCAGCAACGCGGGGACCCTCCAAGAGACCCAGTACTTC.

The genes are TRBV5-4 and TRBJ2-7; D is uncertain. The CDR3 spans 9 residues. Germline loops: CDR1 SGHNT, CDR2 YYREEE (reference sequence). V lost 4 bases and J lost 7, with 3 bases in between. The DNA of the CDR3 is TGTGCCAGCAGCGTAGAGCAGTACGTC. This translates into CASSVEQYV.

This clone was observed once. The CDR3 sequence: CATSREQGFGGNTIYF. The CDR3, as DNA: TGTGCCACCAGCAGAGAACAGGGATTTGGTGGAAACACCATATATTTT. The genes are TRBV15 and TRBJ1-3, with D possibly TRBD1 on 6 matching bases. The V end was cut by 0 bases, the J end by 3 bases, with 12 bases between. Germline V lookup: CDR1 LNHNV, CDR2 YYDKDF (reference sequence). The CDR3 loop spans 16 amino acids.

This CDR3 is CASSVGTVRNEKLFF. CDR3 DNA sequence: TGTGCCAGCAGCGTAGGGACAGTAAGGAATGAAAAACTGTTTTTT. The chain uses TRBV9 and TRBJ1-4; TRBD1 is a possible D gene (6 bases). Germline V gene lookup returns CDR1 SGDLS and CDR2 YYNGEE. The CDR3 consists of 15 residues. V dropped 0 bases and J dropped 5 bases, with 11 bases sitting between them.

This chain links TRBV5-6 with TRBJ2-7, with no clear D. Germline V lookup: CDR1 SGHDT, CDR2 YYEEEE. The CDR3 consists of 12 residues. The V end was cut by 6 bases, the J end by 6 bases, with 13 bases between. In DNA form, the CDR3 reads TGTGCCAGCACCCTGGGGAAGGGCGAGCAGTACGTC. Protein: CASTLGKGEQYV.

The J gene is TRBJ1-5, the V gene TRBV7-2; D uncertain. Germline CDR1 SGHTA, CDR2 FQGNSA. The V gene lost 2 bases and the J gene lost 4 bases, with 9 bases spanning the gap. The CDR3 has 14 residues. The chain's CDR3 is CASSLRPGNQPQHF. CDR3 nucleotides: TGTGCCAGCAGCTTACGGCCTGGGAATCAGCCCCAGCATTTT. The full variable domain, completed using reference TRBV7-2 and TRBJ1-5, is GAGVSQSPSNKVTEKGKDVELRCDPISGHTALYWYRQSLGQGLEFLIYFQGNSAPDKSGLPSDRFSAERTGGSVSTLTIQRTQQEDSAVYLCASSLRPGNQPQHFGDGTRLSIL.

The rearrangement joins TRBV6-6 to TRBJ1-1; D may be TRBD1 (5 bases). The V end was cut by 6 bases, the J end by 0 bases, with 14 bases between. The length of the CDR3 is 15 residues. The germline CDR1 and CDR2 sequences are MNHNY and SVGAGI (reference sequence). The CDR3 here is CASSSTGLMNTEAFF. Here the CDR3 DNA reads TGTGCCAGCAGCAGTACGGGACTTATGAACACTGAAGCTTTCTTT.

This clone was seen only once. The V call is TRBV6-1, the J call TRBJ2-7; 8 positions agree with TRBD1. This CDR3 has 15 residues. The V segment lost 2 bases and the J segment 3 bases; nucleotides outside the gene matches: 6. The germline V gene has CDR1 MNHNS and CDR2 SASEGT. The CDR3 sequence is CASSETGTGGYEQYV. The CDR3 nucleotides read TGTGCCAGCAGTGAAACGGGGACAGGAGGCTACGAGCAGTACGTC.

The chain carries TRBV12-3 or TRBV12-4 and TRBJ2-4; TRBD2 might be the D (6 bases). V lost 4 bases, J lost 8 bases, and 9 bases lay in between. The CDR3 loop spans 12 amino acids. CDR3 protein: CASSSRGDIQYF. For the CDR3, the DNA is TGTGCCAGCAGTTCCCGCGGGGACATTCAGTACTTC.

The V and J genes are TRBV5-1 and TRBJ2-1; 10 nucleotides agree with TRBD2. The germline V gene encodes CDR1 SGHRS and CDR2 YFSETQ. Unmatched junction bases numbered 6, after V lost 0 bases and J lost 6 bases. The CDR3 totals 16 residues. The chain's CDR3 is CASSLALLAGANEQFF. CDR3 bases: TGCGCCAGCAGCTTGGCCTTGCTAGCGGGGGCCAATGAGCAGTTCTTC.

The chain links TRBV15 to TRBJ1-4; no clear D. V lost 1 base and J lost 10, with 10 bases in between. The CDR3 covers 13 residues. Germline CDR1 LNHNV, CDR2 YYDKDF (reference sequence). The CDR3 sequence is CATSRGEGRKLFF. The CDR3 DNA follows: TGTGCCACCAGCAGAGGAGAAGGGAGAAAACTGTTTTTT.

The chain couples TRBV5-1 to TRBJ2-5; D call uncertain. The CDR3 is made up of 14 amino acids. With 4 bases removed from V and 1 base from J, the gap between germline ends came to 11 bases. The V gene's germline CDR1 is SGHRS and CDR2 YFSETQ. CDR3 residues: CASSPSFTQETQYF. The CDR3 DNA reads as TGCGCCAGCAGCCCCAGTTTCACCCAAGAGACCCAGTACTTC.

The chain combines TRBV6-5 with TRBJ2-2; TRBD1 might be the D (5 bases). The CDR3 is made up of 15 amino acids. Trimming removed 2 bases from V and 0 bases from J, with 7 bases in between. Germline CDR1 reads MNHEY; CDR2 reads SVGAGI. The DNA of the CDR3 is TGTGCCAGCAGTTACGAAGGGGCGAACACCGGGGAGCTGTTTTTT. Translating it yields CASSYEGANTGELFF.

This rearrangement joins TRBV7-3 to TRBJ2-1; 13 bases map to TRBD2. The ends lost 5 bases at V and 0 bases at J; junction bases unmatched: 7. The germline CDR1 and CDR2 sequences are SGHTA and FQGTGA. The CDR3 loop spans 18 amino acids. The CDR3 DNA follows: TGTGCCAGCAGCGCGGGACTAGCGGGGCTGAGCTCCTACAATGAGCAGTTCTTC. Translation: CASSAGLAGLSSYNEQFF.

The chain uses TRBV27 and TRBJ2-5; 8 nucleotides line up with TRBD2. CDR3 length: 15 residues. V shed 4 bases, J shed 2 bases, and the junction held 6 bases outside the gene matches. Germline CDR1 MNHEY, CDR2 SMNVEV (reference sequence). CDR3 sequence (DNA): TGTGCCAGCAGTTCCGCCCGGGGGGGACAAGAGACCCAGTACTTC. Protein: CASSSARGGQETQYF.

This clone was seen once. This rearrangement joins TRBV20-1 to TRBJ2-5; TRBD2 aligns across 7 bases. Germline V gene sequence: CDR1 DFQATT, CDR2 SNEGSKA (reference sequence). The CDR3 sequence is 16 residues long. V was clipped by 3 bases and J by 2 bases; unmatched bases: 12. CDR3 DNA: TGCAGTGCTAGTCGGAATTGGGGAGGGTCTCAAGAGACCCAGTACTTC. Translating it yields CSASRNWGGSQETQYF.